The present T cell receptor (beta chain) was sequenced within a study of blood T cell repertoires in COVID-19. Germline V gene lookup returns CDR1 SGHAT and CDR2 FQNNGV. Trimming took 1 base from V and 3 from J, leaving 8 bases between them. The CDR3 is 14 amino acids. Produced via immunoSEQ multiplex PCR; TCRdb's table is partial and in-frame only. The sample has around 76,000 clones; 85% to 90% are singletons. The gene calls are TRBV11-2 and TRBJ2-3; no firm D call. This clonotype was sampled from a man older than 75 with acute or convalescent COVID-19. Sequenced material: peripheral blood. The CDR3 loop is CASSLVARTDTQYF. The DNA for the CDR3 is TGTGCCAGCAGCTTAGTCGCCAGGACAGATACGCAGTATTTT.